This T cell receptor beta chain was recorded in a study of T-cell reconstitution after alpha-beta-depleted transplantation in children. Unique molecular identifiers tagged the TCRbeta library. TCRdb ran MiXCR on the PCR reads and lists one entry per CDR3 protein. The repertoire holds some 340,000 distinct CDR3 sequences, about a tenth seen once, with around 2.5% in the top ten. Germline assignment: CDR1 MNHNS and CDR2 SASEGT. The CDR3 covers 17 residues. V lost 0 bases, J lost 0 bases, and 14 bases lay in between. This clonotype was counted only a few times. Source: PBMCs from the stem cell graft donor, taken from the stem cell graft. The rearrangement links TRBV6-1 to TRBJ1-1; no definite D call. The TCR sequence derives from a human donor who donated a stem cell graft to a child with acute lymphoblastic leukemia. The chain's CDR3 is CASSEADPGVMNTEAFF. CDR3 nucleotides: TGTGCCAGCAGTGAAGCGGATCCGGGAGTCATGAACACTGAAGCTTTCTTT.